This TCR beta chain was profiled in a study of vaccination effects on CD4 cells after COVID-19. At the level of the study: Sample provision by two convalescent patients occurred 16 days and one week before vaccination.

The CDR3 sequence is 18 residues long. CDR1 and CDR2 from the germline V gene are WNHNN and SYGVQD (reference sequence). V trimming: 7 bases; J trimming: 0 bases; junction bases outside the gene matches: 14. TCRdb keeps only in-frame clones here, not all; method: immunoSEQ multiplex PCR. The sample holds roughly 23,000 clones, roughly 76% seen once. CD4+ T cells specific for antigen were expanded with viral peptide pools by the ViraFEST assay before sequencing. Culturing for ten to eleven days preceded CD4+ T cell isolation. Documented for the person is a PCR-confirmed SARS-CoV-2 infection occurring between March and December 2020. On day 3 and again on day 7, half the medium was replaced with IL-2 medium. This clone has a handful of counts. Its antigen remains unidentified. Notes on the study in general: Few convalescent patients and no early post-infection timepoints were included in the study.

The chain is built from TRBV10-1 and TRBJ1-1; 10 nucleotides align to TRBD1. The clonotype was recovered from a human donor who had a prior SARS-CoV-2 infection. Sample: CD4+ T cells from PBMCs cultured with SARS-CoV-2 spike peptides, taken before COVID-19 vaccination. CDR3 loop: CASIFFPRTGGMNTEAFF. CDR3 sequence (DNA): TGCGCCAGCATCTTTTTTCCCCGGACAGGGGGGATGAACACTGAAGCTTTCTTT.